The rows below give T cell receptor beta chains drawn from one sample of a study of CD8 T cells in ankylosing spondylitis. TCRdb reanalysed the 5' RACE reads using MiXCR and keeps one entry per CDR3 protein. The table includes 750,000 to 850,000 distinct CDR3 sequences, about 10% detected once. Sequenced: blood, either unsorted or a sorted T cell fraction (not recorded which). These receptor sequences come from a male donor with ankylosing spondylitis. Both conserved end residues are part of each CDR3. The D gene is left open where the match is weak. Clone sizes are given selectively: once, few, many, or a class where the clone is expanded.

j_gene: TRBJ2-1; v_gene: TRBV9; abundance: .; d_gene: .; CDR3aa: CASAQLGSYNEQFF; CDR3nt: TGTGCCAGCGCCCAACTAGGTTCCTACAATGAGCAGTTCTTC
j_gene: TRBJ2-5; v_gene: TRBV20-1; abundance: few; d_gene: TRBD1; CDR3aa: CSAYEDRVKETQYF; CDR3nt: TGCAGTGCCTATGAAGACAGGGTAAAAGAGACCCAGTACTTC
j_gene: TRBJ2-2; v_gene: TRBV20-1; abundance: .; d_gene: TRBD1; CDR3aa: CSAKTGGVTGELFF; CDR3nt: TGCAGTGCTAAGACAGGGGGAGTAACCGGGGAGCTGTTTTTT
j_gene: TRBJ1-4; v_gene: TRBV20-1; abundance: many; d_gene: .; CDR3aa: CSARWREREFF; CDR3nt: TGCAGTGCTAGGTGGCGGGAGAGGGAGTTTTTT
j_gene: TRBJ1-1; v_gene: TRBV5-1; abundance: .; d_gene: TRBD1; CDR3aa: CASRTGTGGMNTEAFF; CDR3nt: TGCGCCAGCAGAACCGGGACAGGGGGTATGAACACTGAAGCTTTCTTT
j_gene: TRBJ2-2; v_gene: TRBV20-1; abundance: .; d_gene: TRBD2; CDR3aa: CSASSGRINGELFF; CDR3nt: TGCAGTGCGTCTAGCGGGAGAATTAACGGGGAGCTGTTTTTT
j_gene: TRBJ1-2; v_gene: TRBV12-3/TRBV12-4; abundance: few; d_gene: .; CDR3aa: CASSLRGINYGYTF; CDR3nt: TGTGCCAGCAGTTTAAGGGGGATTAACTATGGCTACACCTTC
j_gene: TRBJ2-1; v_gene: TRBV19; abundance: .; d_gene: .; CDR3aa: CASSIGRPTYNEQFF; CDR3nt: TGTGCCAGTAGTATCGGCAGACCTACCTACAATGAGCAGTTCTTC
j_gene: TRBJ2-5; v_gene: TRBV24-1; abundance: .; d_gene: .; CDR3aa: CATSDPAIGEETQYF; CDR3nt: TGTGCCACCAGTGATCCCGCGATAGGAGAAGAGACCCAGTACTTC
j_gene: TRBJ2-7; v_gene: TRBV15; abundance: .; d_gene: .; CDR3aa: CATSRAPQEYGEQYF; CDR3nt: TGTGCCACCAGCAGAGCCCCACAGGAGTACGGCGAGCAGTACTTC
j_gene: TRBJ2-7; v_gene: TRBV20-1; abundance: .; d_gene: .; CDR3aa: CSALVWTYEQYF; CDR3nt: TGCAGTGCCCTGGTATGGACCTACGAGCAGTACTTC
j_gene: TRBJ1-6; v_gene: TRBV20-1; abundance: .; d_gene: .; CDR3aa: CSARSHSSYNSPLHF; CDR3nt: TGCAGTGCTAGAAGCCATAGCTCCTATAATTCACCCCTCCACTTT
j_gene: TRBJ2-1; v_gene: TRBV2; abundance: .; d_gene: .; CDR3aa: CASRERAYNEQFF; CDR3nt: TGTGCCAGCAGGGAGAGGGCCTACAATGAGCAGTTCTTC
j_gene: TRBJ2-2; v_gene: TRBV7-3; abundance: few; d_gene: .; CDR3aa: CASSFAYTGELFF; CDR3nt: TGTGCCAGCAGCTTCGCCTACACCGGGGAGCTGTTTTTT
j_gene: TRBJ2-7; v_gene: TRBV20-1; abundance: many; d_gene: TRBD2; CDR3aa: CSAKTSGRRYEQYF; CDR3nt: TGCAGTGCCAAGACTAGCGGGAGGCGCTACGAGCAGTACTTC
j_gene: TRBJ2-7; v_gene: TRBV4-3; abundance: few; d_gene: TRBD2; CDR3aa: CASSQDGLADTYEQYF; CDR3nt: TGCGCCAGCAGCCAAGATGGTCTAGCGGACACCTACGAGCAGTACTTC
j_gene: TRBJ1-1; v_gene: TRBV20-1; abundance: many; d_gene: .; CDR3aa: CSASRRIEAFF; CDR3nt: TGCAGTGCTTCAAGACGAATTGAAGCTTTCTTT
j_gene: TRBJ2-1; v_gene: TRBV4-3; abundance: many; d_gene: TRBD2; CDR3aa: CASSRGDYSYNEQFF; CDR3nt: TGCGCCAGCAGCCGGGGGGACTACTCCTACAATGAGCAGTTCTTC
j_gene: TRBJ2-5; v_gene: TRBV20-1; abundance: many; d_gene: .; CDR3aa: CSASRRGETQYF; CDR3nt: TGCAGTGCTAGCCGCAGGGGAGAGACCCAGTACTTC
j_gene: TRBJ2-1; v_gene: TRBV5-1; abundance: .; d_gene: TRBD2; CDR3aa: CASSFLAGDSDEQFF; CDR3nt: TGCGCCAGCAGCTTTCTAGCGGGAGATTCAGATGAGCAGTTCTTC
j_gene: TRBJ1-2; v_gene: TRBV15; abundance: few; d_gene: .; CDR3aa: CATSRDREGGNYGYTF; CDR3nt: TGTGCCACCAGCAGAGATCGGGAAGGAGGGAACTATGGCTACACCTTC
j_gene: TRBJ1-3; v_gene: TRBV24-1; abundance: .; d_gene: .; CDR3aa: CATSKGDTSGNTIYF; CDR3nt: TGTGCCACCTCAAAGGGGGACACCTCTGGAAACACCATATATTTT
j_gene: TRBJ2-7; v_gene: TRBV20-1; abundance: many; d_gene: .; CDR3aa: CSARGLSTAVVEQYF; CDR3nt: TGCAGTGCTAGAGGGCTTTCAACGGCGGTAGTCGAGCAGTACTTC
j_gene: TRBJ2-3; v_gene: TRBV20-1; abundance: many; d_gene: TRBD2; CDR3aa: CSARGLATDTQYF; CDR3nt: TGCAGTGCTAGGGGACTAGCAACAGATACGCAGTATTTT
j_gene: TRBJ1-5; v_gene: TRBV27; abundance: .; d_gene: .; CDR3aa: CASSPTTLDRRRNQPQHF; CDR3nt: TGTGCCAGCAGTCCCACTACGCTGGACAGAAGACGCAATCAGCCCCAGCATTTT
j_gene: TRBJ1-4; v_gene: TRBV5-1; abundance: .; d_gene: .; CDR3aa: CASSLDSYNEKLFF; CDR3nt: TGCGCCAGCAGCCTGGACAGTTATAATGAAAAACTGTTTTTT
j_gene: TRBJ2-7; v_gene: TRBV2; abundance: .; d_gene: .; CDR3aa: CATRKRGNSYEQYF; CDR3nt: TGTGCCACTCGTAAAAGAGGGAACTCCTACGAGCAGTACTTC
j_gene: TRBJ2-4; v_gene: TRBV5-5; abundance: .; d_gene: .; CDR3aa: CASSLLGSYGNIQYF; CDR3nt: TGTGCCAGCAGCTTGTTGGGTTCGTACGGAAACATTCAGTACTTC
j_gene: TRBJ2-3; v_gene: TRBV10-3; abundance: .; d_gene: TRBD2; CDR3aa: CAISEVLAGGPDTQYF; CDR3nt: TGTGCCATCAGTGAGGTGCTAGCGGGAGGGCCTGATACGCAGTATTTT
j_gene: TRBJ2-1; v_gene: TRBV5-1; abundance: few; d_gene: .; CDR3aa: CASTWGANSEQFF; CDR3nt: TGCGCCAGCACCTGGGGCGCGAATTCTGAGCAGTTCTTC
j_gene: TRBJ1-4; v_gene: TRBV27; abundance: few; d_gene: .; CDR3aa: CASSTGLEKLFF; CDR3nt: TGTGCCAGCAGTACGGGGCTGGAAAAACTGTTTTTT
j_gene: TRBJ2-7; v_gene: TRBV5-4; abundance: .; d_gene: .; CDR3aa: CASSRFGLFSYEQYF; CDR3nt: TGTGCCAGCAGCCGATTCGGACTATTTTCCTACGAGCAGTACTTC
j_gene: TRBJ2-7; v_gene: TRBV6-1; abundance: .; d_gene: .; CDR3aa: CASSPRQLYEQYF; CDR3nt: TGTGCCAGCAGTCCCCGACAGCTCTACGAGCAGTACTTC
j_gene: TRBJ1-3; v_gene: TRBV7-2; abundance: .; d_gene: .; CDR3aa: CASSQQGWGGNTIYF; CDR3nt: TGTGCCAGCAGCCAACAGGGCTGGGGTGGAAACACCATATATTTT
j_gene: TRBJ2-5; v_gene: TRBV5-1; abundance: .; d_gene: TRBD1; CDR3aa: CASSRRTGVDQETQYF; CDR3nt: TGCGCCAGCAGCCGGCGGACAGGGGTGGATCAAGAAACCCAGTACTTC
j_gene: TRBJ1-2; v_gene: TRBV20-1; abundance: .; d_gene: .; CDR3aa: CSAIKGQDYGYTF; CDR3nt: TGCAGTGCTATAAAGGGGCAGGACTATGGCTACACCTTC
j_gene: TRBJ2-5; v_gene: TRBV7-9; abundance: few; d_gene: .; CDR3aa: CASSFGGPSATQYF; CDR3nt: TGTGCCAGCAGCTTCGGGGGGCCTAGCGCGACCCAGTACTTC